The present TCR beta chain was sequenced within a study of control samples from healthy donors and cancer patients. The protocol was immunoSEQ multiplex PCR, while the TCRdb copy is restricted to in-frame clones and leaves out a portion. The table lists over 50,000 clones, approximately 85% of them singletons, with around 3.8% in the top ten. The ends lost 6 bases at V and 2 bases at J; junction bases unmatched: 10. CDR1 is PRHDT and CDR2 is FYEKMQ in the germline V gene (reference sequence). CDR3 size: 16 residues. Sequenced sample: blood. The chain employs TRBV13 and TRBJ2-3; 8 bases fit TRBD2. The TCR comes from a man aged 45-65 years in good health. The CDR3 sequence is CASRPTSGPSTDTQYF. The CDR3 nucleotides read TGTGCCAGCAGGCCCACTAGCGGACCTTCCACAGATACGCAGTATTTT.